The source of this T cell receptor (beta chain) is a study of shared clonotypes between healthy human individuals (dated by TCRdb to between 2020 and 2021). In terms of the full investigation: Two women and three men aged 18 to 49 years were included in the cohort. For each donor, three plates each were used for CD4 naive and CD4 memory, two plates were used for CD8 naive, and one plate was used for CD8 memory. To estimate repertoire size and how much clonotype sharing occurs between individuals, the study deeply sequenced the blood TCR repertoires of a handful of healthy adults. To increase sequencing depth and limit assay-specific biases, TCR repertoire library preparation and sequencing were carried out by different laboratories using diverse techniques. Between about 0.85 and 9.5 billion PBMCs per donor were obtained by leukapheresis.

Results the study describes overall, beyond this receptor: Only blood was sampled, and tissue TCR repertoires likely differ from those in blood. When a few donors were compared, the shared fraction of clonotypes was around 4.6% for naive CD4, 3.5% to 4% for naive CD8, more than 2% for memory CD4, and 0.35% to 0.5% for memory CD8. Based on pairwise subsampling, the degree of clonotype sharing among donors was expected to be affected by sequencing depth. The genetic and exposure-history diversity represented was limited by the small number of donors. Compared with non-shared clonotypes, clonotypes shared by all four sorted-subset donors had higher generation probabilities. Estimated clonotype richness was generally larger for naive than for memory subsets. Even with the large sequencing depth, rarefaction of the sorted-subset datasets indicated that sequencing was incomplete.

From the cysteine through the phenylalanine, the CDR3 covers 16 amino acids. Just CDR3 DNA is preserved here, 48 bases in frame from base 1. V is trimmed back by 2 bases and J by 4 bases, and the junction contains 8 bases that no gene match accounts for. From the germline V gene (reference sequence), CDR1 is MNHNY and CDR2 is SVGAGI. The donors were healthy, HIV-negative adults who had no recently reported acute infections or vaccinations. Only Caucasian adults living in Nashville, Tennessee, USA were represented among the donors. CD4+ T cells were enriched by magnetic negative selection; naive cells were then positively selected on CD45RA, and the negative fraction formed the memory subset. Blood was collected by leukapheresis, and PBMCs were isolated by Ficoll-Histopaque density gradient centrifugation and then cryopreserved in liquid nitrogen vapor phase. Purity and quantity of every magnetically sorted T cell population were checked by analytical flow cytometry. Genomic DNA was isolated from every sorted fraction and measured by UV absorbance on a Nanodrop 2000c.

About this clone: Its specific antigen is unknown. No much larger clone is present one base from it, and per-base qualities are unavailable.

TCR CDR3 regions were amplified from genomic DNA by multiplex PCR using the deep immunoSEQ assay. For each cell subset, the extracted genomic DNA was distributed evenly across all wells of several immunoSEQ 96-well plates, and each plate served as one replicate. For sorted subsets, 150 to 200 ng genomic DNA, equal to 30,000 to 35,000 T cell genomes, was loaded into each replicate PCR. The purified libraries were quantified using a Qubit 3.0 fluorometer, sized with a Bioanalyzer 2100, and then quantified again using the KAPA Library Quantification kit. Every immunoSEQ 96-well plate was sequenced on a separate single-read 150-cycle Illumina NextSeq 550 flow cell. Per the source publication's procedure: The immunoSEQ output contained only junctional sequences without quality scores, so filtering could not match that applied to full-length reads. To assign V/J genes and CDR3, sequences were annotated against IMGT germline references using PyIR, a Python wrapper for IgBLAST v1.9. Any read was removed if the V/J assignment was weak (E-value above 1e-6), the CDR3 was missing, or the read contained stop codons, out-of-frame junctions, or ambiguous translated residues. A V3J clonotype was defined by an identical inferred V gene, J gene, and CDR3 amino acid sequence. The percentage overlap between two repertoires was calculated by dividing the number of shared unique clonotypes by the size of the smaller repertoire. Richness of each repertoire was evaluated using RTK rarefaction, the Chao1 estimator, and Recon v2.1 estimates of unobserved clonotypes. Generation probabilities were computed with OLGA for all TCRbeta clonotypes obtained by the gDNA method from a few donors. TCRdb stores this immuneACCESS table with in-frame sequences only. Part of the clones is absent; in the studies checked, under half of the shortfall reflects unresolved V genes, and no reason is known for the rest. The D gene and trimming were derived from the DNA, and the V and J assignments and clone size from that table. The sample includes 1.4 million or so clones, with approximately 98.5% observed a single time. The ten largest make up 0.3% to 0.45% of the sample.

The chain is assembled from TRBV6-6 and TRBJ2-1; 7 middle bases align to TRBD2. The sample was naive CD4+ T cells sorted from blood. The cell subset or site label of this sample denotes: CD45RA+ positively selected. This clonotype originated in a man younger than 40 in good health. The DNA sequence is TGTGCCAGCAGTTACCTCGGGGCTAGCGGATACAATGAGCAGTTCTTC. Protein translation: CASSYLGASGYNEQFF.